By sample fraction, the clone carrying this T cell receptor (beta chain) is medium-sized. Its target is unknown. The sorted Tregs were CD4+CD25+CD127-/low cells. Study-level findings and limits: The TCR gene usage of tumor memory CD4+ T cells clustered together with blood and lymph node memory CD4+ cells and with lymph node naive CD4+ cells.

The CDR3 totals 10 residues. Trimming pared 8 bases from V and 8 bases from J, leaving 9 bases between. Full-length variable regions came from constant-region reverse primers plus semi-nested Nested Universal Primer A PCR. TCRdb itself ran the 5' RACE reads through MiXCR, one entry per CDR3 protein. Altogether under 65,000 distinct CDR3 sequences are present, less than 25% being singletons, with the ten largest covering about 2.9%. The TCR sequence derives from a female donor with breast cancer. The chain links TRBV12-3 or TRBV12-4 to TRBJ1-2; D gene uncertain. The source material was tumor-infiltrating Tregs sorted from the breast tumor. DNA of the CDR3: TGTGCCAGCGGAACGGTCGGCTACACCTTC. This translates into CASGTVGYTF.